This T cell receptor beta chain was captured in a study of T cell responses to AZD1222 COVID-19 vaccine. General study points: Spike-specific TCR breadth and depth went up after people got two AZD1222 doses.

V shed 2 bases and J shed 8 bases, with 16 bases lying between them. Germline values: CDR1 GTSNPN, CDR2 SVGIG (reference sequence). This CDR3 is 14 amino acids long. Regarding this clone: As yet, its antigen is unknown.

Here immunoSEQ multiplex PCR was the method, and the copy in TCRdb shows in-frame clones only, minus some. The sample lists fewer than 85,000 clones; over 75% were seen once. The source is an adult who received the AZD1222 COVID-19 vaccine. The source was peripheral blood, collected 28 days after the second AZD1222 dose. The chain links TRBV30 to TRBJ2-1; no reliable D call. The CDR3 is CAWSSLTPNHEQFF. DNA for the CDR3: TGTGCCTGGAGTTCCCTCACCCCTAATCATGAGCAGTTCTTC.